Listed here are 14 T cell receptor beta chains from one sample, sequenced in a study of metastatic and nonmetastatic thyroid tumors. All patients reached thyroid surgery having received no treatment beforehand. TCRdb re-processed the PCR reads through MiXCR. The table lists about 21,000 clones, more than 30% of them singletons. The specimen sequenced was tumor tissue. The origin of the receptors is a female donor with papillary thyroid cancer or a benign thyroid nodule (not recorded which). Some clones in this sample may be carry-over from other donors' samples.

This chain connects TRBV28 to TRBJ2-2, with no clear D. The germline gives CDR1 MDHEN, CDR2 SYDVKM. Trimming took off 6 bases at V and 3 bases at J, with 14 bases between the two ends. There are 15 residues in the CDR3. The CDR3: CASSPPSPDTGELFF. For the CDR3, the DNA is TGTGCCAGCAGCCCACCCTCGCCGGACACCGGGGAGCTGTTTTTT.

The chain is built from TRBV30 and TRBJ2-7; 7 positions match TRBD2. There are 11 residues in the CDR3. The V gene end was trimmed by 8 bases and the J gene end by 9 bases; junction bases not matched to a gene: 10. Per germline, CDR1 GTSNPN and CDR2 SVGIG (reference sequence). The CDR3 here is CAGGGESAQYF. Written as DNA, the CDR3 is TGTGCCGGGGGAGGGGAATCGGCGCAGTACTTC. Full variable domain (missing parts from reference TRBV30 and TRBJ2-7): SQTIHQWPATLVQPVGSPLSLECTVEGTSNPNLYWYRQAAGRGLQLLFYSVGIGQISSEVPQNLSASRPQDRQFILSSKKLLLSDSGFYLCAGGGESAQYFGPGTRLTVT.

The chain carries TRBV30 and TRBJ1-2; D is ambiguous. Trimming removed 2 bases from V and 0 bases from J, with 4 bases in between. The CDR3 length is 12 residues. Germline CDR1 is GTSNPN and CDR2 is SVGIG (reference sequence). The CDR3 sequence: CAWSIANYGYTF. For the CDR3, the DNA is TGTGCCTGGAGTATCGCTAACTATGGCTACACCTTC.

This clone was recorded a few times. J is TRBJ1-6 and V is TRBV6-1, with 7 bases matching TRBD1. The CDR3 is 16 residues long. The germline V gene encodes CDR1 MNHNS and CDR2 SASEGT. With 9 bases clipped from V and 7 bases from J, the junction kept 15 bases outside the gene matches. CDR3: CASFLQGFSPNSPLHF. The CDR3 coding sequence is TGTGCCAGTTTCCTACAGGGGTTTAGTCCCAATTCACCCCTCCACTTT.

The chain has TRBV11-2 and TRBJ2-5; perhaps TRBD2 as D (5 bases). The CDR3 extends over 14 amino acids. V was shortened by 9 bases and J by 5 bases, with 19 bases between the two germline ends. Germline CDR1 SGHAT, CDR2 FQNNGV. CDR3 nucleotides: TGTGCCAGTAACCGGGATAGTACATCGGAGACCCAGTACTTC. Translation: CASNRDSTSETQYF.

In its sample, this clone was seen a few times. V usage is TRBV2 and J usage is TRBJ2-1; no firm D call. This CDR3 has 18 residues. Per germline, CDR1 SNHLY and CDR2 FYNNEI. V shed 4 bases and J shed 2 bases, with 21 bases lying between them. The CDR3 DNA sequence: TGTGCCAGCAGTGTGAGGTTCCCAGACTCACTTACCTACAATGAGCAGTTCTTC. Its protein is CASSVRFPDSLTYNEQFF.

This clone was found a few times. The CDR3 is CATSDRLNQETQYF. In DNA, the CDR3 is TGTGCCACCAGTGATCGGCTAAATCAAGAGACCCAGTACTTC. This chain uses TRBV24-1 with TRBJ2-5; D gene uncertain. Germline lookup yields CDR1 KGHDR and CDR2 SFDVKD. The CDR3 runs 14 residues. The V end was cut by 3 bases, the J end by 2 bases, with 9 bases between.

This rearrangement joins TRBV6-2 or TRBV6-3 to TRBJ1-5; a weak D match, TRBD1 (5 bases). The CDR3 runs 15 residues. The germline CDR1 and CDR2 sequences are MNHEY and SVGEGT. V was shortened by 5 bases and J by 0 bases, with 11 bases between the two germline ends. CDR3 sequence reads: CASSLDNYSNQPQHF. The DNA for the CDR3 is TGTGCCAGCAGTCTGGACAACTATAGCAATCAGCCCCAGCATTTT.

V and J are TRBV28 and TRBJ2-7, with D tentatively TRBD1 (6 bases). The CDR3 runs 13 residues. Germline CDR1 is MDHEN and CDR2 is SYDVKM. V was shortened by 4 bases and J by 5 bases, with 12 bases between the two germline ends. The CDR3 sequence is CASSSYRAHEQYF. In nucleotides, the CDR3 is TGTGCCAGCAGTTCTTACAGGGCCCACGAGCAGTACTTC.

The V call is TRBV7-2, the J call TRBJ1-3, with TRBD1 matching 8 bases. With 5 bases clipped from V and 4 bases from J, the junction kept 1 base outside the gene matches. The CDR3 contains 13 residues. The germline gives CDR1 SGHTA, CDR2 FQGNSA. In DNA, the CDR3 is TGTGCCAGCAGCCGGACAGGGGGAAACACCATATATTTT. The encoded protein is CASSRTGGNTIYF.

This clone was seen a handful of times. The chain recombines TRBV6-1 with TRBJ2-2; 12 bases align to TRBD1. V lost 7 bases to trimming and J lost 5 bases; unmatched junction nucleotides: 2. CDR1 and CDR2 (germline): MNHNS, SASEGT. The CDR3 extends over 14 amino acids. In nucleotides, the CDR3 is TGTGCCAGCACGGGACAGGGGGCGACCGGGGAGCTGTTTTTT. It codes for CASTGQGATGELFF.

The gene calls are TRBV4-2 and TRBJ1-2; TRBD1 agrees at 9 bases. V was pared by 0 bases and J by 4 bases, with 3 bases of the junction left unmatched. The V gene's germline CDR1 is LGHNA and CDR2 YNFKEQ. This CDR3 has 15 amino acids. CDR3 amino acids: CASSQETTGGYGYTF. The CDR3 DNA follows: TGTGCCAGCAGCCAAGAGACGACAGGGGGCTATGGCTACACCTTC.

Points on this clone: The germline gene is not matched at one end of the junction; a read error may be the cause. The chain carries TRBV20-1 and TRBJ1-5, with D maybe TRBD1 (6 bases). CDR3 length equals 13 residues. Germline CDR1 DFQATT, CDR2 SNEGSKA (reference sequence). The CDR3: CSAHREVGQPQHF. The CDR3, as DNA: TGCAGTGCTCACAGGGAGGTGGGTCAGCCTCAGCATTTT.

This clone was seen a handful of times. The chain employs TRBV6-1 and TRBJ2-1; TRBD2 might be the D (6 bases). V was clipped by 8 bases and J by 7 bases, with 27 bases between them. This CDR3 spans 17 amino acids. The germline CDR1 and CDR2 sequences are MNHNS and SASEGT. CDR3 nucleotide sequence: TGTGCCAGCGGGAAGTCGGGAGCGTCCCAGAGAGTTAATGAGCAGTTCTTC. This encodes CASGKSGASQRVNEQFF.